These 11 T cell receptor beta chains came from one sample sequenced in a study of metastatic and nonmetastatic thyroid tumors (TCRdb year 2020). Library preparation employed PCR. The instrument given in TCRdb is Illumina HiSeq 4000. Using fastp trimming at Q25 and MiXCR clonotype assembly, TCRdb reanalyzed the public sequencing data and kept in-frame beta chains. Recorded for this sample are 6,000 to 8,000 clones; about 25% of them occurred a single time. The ten largest clones add up to 5% to 6.5% of the sample. No treatment had been received by any patient before thyroid surgery. The sequenced material came from adjacent normal tissue. These TCRs come from a female donor with papillary thyroid cancer or a benign thyroid nodule (not recorded which). Some clones in this sample may be carry-over from other donors' samples.

The chain joins TRBV20-1 to TRBJ2-5; the match to TRBD2 covers 14 bases. This CDR3 comprises 18 residues. Germline CDR1 DFQATT, CDR2 SNEGSKA (reference sequence). With V trimmed by 1 base and J by 2 bases, 9 bases remained unmatched. Here the CDR3 DNA reads TGCAGTGCTAGAGGGCGACTAGCGGGGGGGGTTGGACAAGAGACCCAGTACTTC. It codes for CSARGRLAGGVGQETQYF.

This chain links TRBV5-1 with TRBJ2-3; 7 nucleotides line up with TRBD2. This CDR3 comprises 15 residues. CDR1 and CDR2 from the germline V gene are SGHRS and YFSETQ. The junction had 9 bases not matched to a gene; V was cut back by 8 bases and J by 0 bases. The CDR3 loop is CASRRRAGSTDTQYF. The CDR3 DNA reads TGCGCCAGTAGGCGGAGAGCGGGGAGCACAGATACGCAGTATTTT.

This clone was recorded a few times. The chain couples TRBV6-1 to TRBJ2-3, with 7 bases identical to TRBD2. The V and J ends lost 10 bases and 5 bases, in that order; junction bases with no gene match: 9. CDR3 length: 13 amino acids. Per germline, CDR1 MNHNS and CDR2 SASEGT. In DNA form, the CDR3 reads TGTGCCACCAGGGACTGGGGGGGAGATACGCAGTATTTT. Its translation is CATRDWGGDTQYF.

This chain uses TRBV20-1 with TRBJ2-1; D gene unclear. The germline V and J ends were trimmed by 1 base and 4 bases, with 8 bases remaining between them. The CDR3 spans 13 residues. Germline CDR1 and CDR2: DFQATT and SNEGSKA (reference sequence). CDR3: CSARVAEYNEQFF. The CDR3 DNA is TGCAGTGCTAGAGTCGCGGAATACAATGAGCAGTTCTTC.

This clone has a handful of counts. The rearrangement joins TRBV19 to TRBJ2-7, with 8 nucleotides matching TRBD2. J was trimmed by 2 bases and V by 9 bases; bases with no gene match: 12. Germline V CDR1 and CDR2: LNHDA, SQIVND (reference sequence). The CDR3 contains 15 residues. CDR3 nucleotides: TGTGCCAGACCCTCCAGCGGGAGTATCCCCTACGAGCAGTACTTC. Residues: CARPSSGSIPYEQYF.

This clone was observed a handful of times. The CDR3 DNA is TGCAGTGCTAGGGTACTAGCGGGACTCACCGGGGAGCTGTTTTTT. This gives the protein CSARVLAGLTGELFF. The J gene is TRBJ2-2, the V gene TRBV20-1; 10 positions match TRBD2. Germline V gene data show CDR1 as DFQATT and CDR2 as SNEGSKA (reference sequence). Trimming cost V 3 bases and J 4 bases; bases outside gene matches: 5. This CDR3 spans 15 amino acids.

This clone was detected a few times. J is TRBJ1-5 and V is TRBV12-3 or TRBV12-4, with 10 bases lining up with TRBD1. Germline trimming cut 5 bases from V and 7 bases from J; bases unmatched to any gene: 8. The CDR3 is made up of 15 amino acids. CDR3 DNA: TGTGCCAGCAGTCCAGGACAGGGGGGGGTCCAGCCCCAGCATTTT. Protein sequence: CASSPGQGGVQPQHF.

This clone is medium-sized (0.01 to 0.1%) in the sample. The chain recombines TRBV7-8 with TRBJ1-3, with a weak D call TRBD1 (5 bases). Germline values: CDR1 SGHVS, CDR2 FQNEAQ. CDR3 size: 15 residues. Trimming stripped 2 bases from V and 2 bases from J, with 10 bases between. Here the CDR3 reads CASSLTGTTGNTIYF. CDR3 in DNA: TGTGCCAGCAGCTTAACCGGGACCACTGGAAACACCATATATTTT.

The DNA for the CDR3 is TGTGCCAGCAGTGAGGACGGGACTAGCGGCTACAATGAGCAGTTCTTC. Translation: CASSEDGTSGYNEQFF. V usage is TRBV6-1 and J usage is TRBJ2-1, with 11 bases matching TRBD2. Germline CDR1 reads MNHNS; CDR2 reads SASEGT. This CDR3 is built from 16 residues. V lost 3 bases and J lost 3; bases outside the gene matches: 4.

The rearrangement uses TRBV28 and TRBJ2-2; 11 bases align to TRBD2. J gave up 5 bases and V 2 bases, and 4 bases lay outside the gene matches. CDR3 length: 16 amino acids. CDR1 MDHEN and CDR2 SYDVKM come from the germline V gene. CDR3: CASSLLAGGSTGELFF. Written as DNA, the CDR3 is TGTGCCAGCAGTTTACTAGCGGGAGGAAGTACCGGGGAGCTGTTTTTT. Combining the CDR3 with reference TRBV28 and TRBJ2-2 gives the whole variable domain DVKVTQSSRYLVKRTGEKVFLECVQDMDHENMFWYRQDPGLGLRLIYFSYDVKMKEKGDIPEGYSVSREKKERFSLILESASTNQTSMYLCASSLLAGGSTGELFFGEGSRLTVL.

The V gene is TRBV11-2, the J gene TRBJ2-3; no firm D call. The CDR3 contains 15 residues. Trimming cost V 5 bases and J 2 bases, with 14 bases left between them. The germline CDR1 and CDR2 sequences are SGHAT and FQNNGV. CDR3 loop: CASSPTYLTTDTQYF. DNA of the CDR3: TGTGCCAGCAGCCCGACCTATCTAACCACAGATACGCAGTATTTT.